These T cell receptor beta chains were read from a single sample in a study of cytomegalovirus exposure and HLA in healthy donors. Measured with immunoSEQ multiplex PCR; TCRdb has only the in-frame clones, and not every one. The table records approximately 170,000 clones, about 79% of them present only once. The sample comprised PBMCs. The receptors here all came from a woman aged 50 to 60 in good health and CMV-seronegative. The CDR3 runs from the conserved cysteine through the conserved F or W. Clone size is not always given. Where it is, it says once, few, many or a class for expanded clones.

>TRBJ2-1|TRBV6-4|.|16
CASSEGIGGGGNEQFF
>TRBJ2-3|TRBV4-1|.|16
CASSHTRQGHTYTQYF
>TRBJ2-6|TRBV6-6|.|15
CASTLDNSGANVLTF
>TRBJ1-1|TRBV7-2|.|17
CASSLALGWGGNTEAFF
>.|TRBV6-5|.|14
CASSPSGFPYEQYF
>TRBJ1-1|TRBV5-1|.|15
CASSPLQGTNTEAFF
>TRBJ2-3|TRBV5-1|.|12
CASGRNADTQYF
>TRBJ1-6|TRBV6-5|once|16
CASSYQGQGPNSPLHF
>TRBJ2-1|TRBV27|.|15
CASSIERGNSRGQFF
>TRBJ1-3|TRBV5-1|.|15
CASSPGPGEGNTIYF
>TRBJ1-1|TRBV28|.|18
CASSLWTNRGFRNTEAFF
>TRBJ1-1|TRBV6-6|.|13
CASSYGQNTEAFF
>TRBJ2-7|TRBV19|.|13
CASSDGGFYEQYF
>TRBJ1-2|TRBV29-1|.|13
CSVERNRVYGYTF
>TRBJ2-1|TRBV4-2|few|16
CASSQERLESYNEQFF
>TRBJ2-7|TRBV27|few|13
CASSSQRAHEQYF
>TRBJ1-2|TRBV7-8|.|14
CASSLQAGGYGYTF
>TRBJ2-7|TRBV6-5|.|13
CASSYGGEREQYF
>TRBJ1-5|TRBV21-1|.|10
CASSTEPQHF
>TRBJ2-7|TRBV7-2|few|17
CASSQPGDRGLSYEQYF
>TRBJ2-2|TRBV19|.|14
CARGGGAGTGELFF
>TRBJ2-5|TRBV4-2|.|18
CASSQAPSAQRGGETQYF
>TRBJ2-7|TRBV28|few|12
CASRAPPFEQYF
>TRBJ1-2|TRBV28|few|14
CASSLGGSGSGYTF
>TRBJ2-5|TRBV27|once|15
CASSPEGRPRETQYF
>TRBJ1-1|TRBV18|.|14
CASSPPIDREIAFF
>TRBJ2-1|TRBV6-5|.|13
CASSYSRVGEQFF
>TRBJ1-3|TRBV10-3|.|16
CAISGTGSQSGNTIYF
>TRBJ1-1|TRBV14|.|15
CASSQGSRRNTEAFF
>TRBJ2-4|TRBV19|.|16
CASSILPPVAKNIQYF
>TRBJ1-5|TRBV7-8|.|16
CASSLGTNRGGQPQHF
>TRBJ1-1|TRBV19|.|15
CASSRTGIMNTEAFF
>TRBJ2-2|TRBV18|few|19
CASSFVRGPSNSNTGELFF
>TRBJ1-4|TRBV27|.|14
CASSWGSTNEKLFF
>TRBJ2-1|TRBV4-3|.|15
CASSQNFGGANEQFF
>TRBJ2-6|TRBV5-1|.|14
CASNAVTGANVLTF
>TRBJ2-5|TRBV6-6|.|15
CASSYPGTAQETQYF
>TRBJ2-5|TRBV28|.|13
CASTERPQETQYF
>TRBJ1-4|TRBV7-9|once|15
CASSIGGSGTGKLFF
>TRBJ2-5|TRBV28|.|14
CASSTTGGRQTQYF
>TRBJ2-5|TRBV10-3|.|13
CAISESLQGTQYF
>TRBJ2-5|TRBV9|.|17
CASSVATSGGRQETQYF
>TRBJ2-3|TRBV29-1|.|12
CSYKRGTDTQYF
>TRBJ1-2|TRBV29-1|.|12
CSVVKQGYGYTF
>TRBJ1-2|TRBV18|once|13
CASSLGTGDLYTF
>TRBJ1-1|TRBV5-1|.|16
CASRVGTGITNTEAFF
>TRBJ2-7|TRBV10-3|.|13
CAISREGSYEQYF
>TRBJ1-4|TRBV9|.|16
CASSAGTLGGLEKLFF
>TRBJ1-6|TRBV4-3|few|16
CASSQEGGGSFSPLHF
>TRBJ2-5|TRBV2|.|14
CASSDSGPPGAQYF
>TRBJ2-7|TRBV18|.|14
CASSPLGGGDEQYF
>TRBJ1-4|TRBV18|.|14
CASSHGTGNEKLFF
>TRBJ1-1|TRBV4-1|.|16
CASSQEKRGGDTEAFF